These 29 T cell receptor beta chains originate from one sample sequenced in a study of a mutant IDH1 vaccine in newly diagnosed glioma. The sample's time point: week 5, during vaccination. Mutant IDH1 20-mer peptide, at 300 ug, made up each vaccine dose, with topical imiquimod. The protocol was immunoSEQ multiplex PCR, while the TCRdb copy is restricted to in-frame clones and leaves out a portion. The data contain approximately 38,000 clones, 80% to 90% of them singletons. These receptors' targets are unknown. The sample was PBMCs, taken from a glioma patient whose treatment included an IDH1 peptide vaccine. Receptors were obtained from a man aged 40-55 years with glioma.

This clone showed up just once. This sequence joins TRBV27 and TRBJ2-4, with D tentatively TRBD1 (5 bases). V shed 6 bases and J shed 1 base, with 22 bases lying between them. CDR1 is MNHEY and CDR2 is SMNVEV in the germline V gene (reference sequence). The CDR3 covers 18 residues. CDR3 sequence reads: CASRRLFRQGRAKNIQYF. CDR3 DNA: TGTGCCAGCAGAAGATTATTTCGGCAGGGTCGGGCCAAAAACATTCAGTACTTC.

The chain has TRBV28 and TRBJ2-7; TRBD2 agrees at 8 bases. Germline V lookup: CDR1 MDHEN, CDR2 SYDVKM. V lost 2 bases to trimming and J lost 3 bases; unmatched junction nucleotides: 15. The CDR3 sequence is 18 residues long. The CDR3 DNA follows: TGTGCCAGCAGTTTACCTCCGGGAGGTAGCGGGATGATCTACGAGCAGTACTTC. Translating it yields CASSLPPGGSGMIYEQYF.

The chain employs TRBV19 and TRBJ1-5, with D hard to call. This CDR3 has 13 amino acids. V gave up 3 bases and J gave up 5 bases, with 8 bases separating them. In germline, CDR1 is LNHDA, CDR2 SQIVND (reference sequence). The CDR3 DNA reads TGTGCCAGTAGTATCAACGGAGATCAGCCCCAGCATTTT. Its translation is CASSINGDQPQHF.

Worth noting for this clone: The sample holds other DNA sequences that translate to the same CDR3. The chain couples TRBV6-1 to TRBJ1-2; the D gene is possibly TRBD1 (6 bases). This CDR3 has 13 amino acids. Trimming shortened V by 8 bases and J by 5 bases, and 15 bases separated the two germline ends. Germline CDR1 is MNHNS and CDR2 is SASEGT. The CDR3 region is CASPGQNLYGYTF. The CDR3 DNA sequence: TGTGCCAGCCCAGGACAGAACTTATATGGCTACACCTTC.

This clone was observed a few times. V is TRBV6-4 and J is TRBJ1-4, with 12 bases lining up with TRBD1. The CDR3 has 15 amino acids. J lost 5 bases, V lost 3 bases, and 1 base had no gene match. Looked up from germline, CDR1 is MRHNA and CDR2 is SNTAGT. The CDR3 DNA reads TGTGCCAGCAGTGAGGGGACAGGGGGCAATGAAAAACTGTTTTTT. This gives the protein CASSEGTGGNEKLFF.

The chain couples TRBV7-9 to TRBJ2-3; D possibly corresponds to TRBD2 (5 bases). The CDR3 length is 14 residues. Germline assignment: CDR1 SEHNR and CDR2 FQNEAQ (reference sequence). V was pared by 0 bases and J by 4 bases, with 8 bases between. The CDR3 loop is CASSLAGEADTQYF. CDR3 sequence (DNA): TGTGCCAGCAGCTTAGCGGGAGAAGCAGATACGCAGTATTTT.

This clone appeared a few times. The chain links TRBV4-3 to TRBJ2-1; D not resolved. V gave up 4 bases and J gave up 0 bases, with 13 bases separating them. Germline values: CDR1 LGHNA, CDR2 YSLEER. CDR3 length: 16 amino acids. The CDR3 here is CASSRRAESSYNEQFF. In DNA form, the CDR3 reads TGCGCCAGCAGCCGCCGGGCTGAGAGCTCCTACAATGAGCAGTTCTTC.

The CDR3 sequence is CASSMWGLAGVHEQYF. The DNA of the CDR3 is TGTGCCAGCAGCATGTGGGGACTAGCGGGAGTACACGAGCAGTACTTC. The chain employs TRBV7-2 and TRBJ2-7; 14 nucleotides match TRBD2. There are 16 residues in the CDR3. J lost 5 bases, V lost 5 bases, and 8 bases had no gene match. The germline V gene has CDR1 SGHTA and CDR2 FQGNSA.

CDR3 sequence: CASSSPGQGDGYTF. CDR3 coding DNA: TGTGCCAGCAGTTCCCCGGGACAGGGGGATGGCTACACCTTC. The chain is built from TRBV28 and TRBJ1-2; 11 bases are shared with TRBD1. V was pared by 4 bases and J by 6 bases, with 4 bases of the junction left unmatched. CDR1 MDHEN and CDR2 SYDVKM come from the germline V gene. The CDR3 runs to 14 residues.

The rearrangement joins TRBV6-5 to TRBJ2-3, with D maybe TRBD2 (5 bases). Looked up from germline, CDR1 is MNHEY and CDR2 is SVGAGI. The CDR3 consists of 16 residues. V was pared by 2 bases and J by 3 bases, with 15 bases between. This CDR3 is CASSYTHASGTDTQYF. CDR3 nucleotide sequence: TGTGCCAGCAGTTACACACATGCTTCGGGGACAGATACGCAGTATTTT.

The chain combines TRBV5-1 with TRBJ2-1; either TRBD1 or TRBD2 may supply D (5 bases each). Germline-derived CDR1 and CDR2 are SGHRS and YFSETQ. This CDR3 region has 14 residues. Trimming removed 4 bases at V and 6 bases at J, with 14 bases between. CDR3 sequence (DNA): TGCGCCAGCAGCCCGGGGACGGGCGGCAATGAGCAGTTCTTC. It codes for CASSPGTGGNEQFF.

This sequence joins TRBV7-8 and TRBJ1-5; D is undetermined. Germline V CDR1 and CDR2: SGHVS, FQNEAQ. Deletions cut 3 bases from V and 6 bases from J, with 12 bases between. CDR3 length equals 14 residues. The CDR3 protein is CASSFGGKGQPQHF. CDR3 nucleotides: TGTGCCAGCAGCTTTGGAGGGAAAGGTCAGCCCCAGCATTTT.

This clone turned up a few times. This chain links TRBV21-1 with TRBJ1-5; the DNA was not used to check the table's D call, TRBD1. TRBV21-1 is annotated as a pseudogene. This CDR3 has 18 amino acids. Here the CDR3 DNA reads TGTGCCAGCAGCAGAACGACAGGGCCGATCCGGGGGAATCAGCCCCAGCATTTT. This translates into CASSRTTGPIRGNQPQHF.

This clone has just a few counts. The chain uses TRBV14 and TRBJ2-7; D is uncertain. The V end was cut by 1 base, the J end by 2 bases, with 12 bases between. There are 15 residues in the CDR3. The germline V gene has CDR1 SGHDN and CDR2 FVKESK. The CDR3 loop reads CASSQVEALPYEQYF. The CDR3 nucleotides read TGTGCCAGCAGCCAAGTAGAAGCGCTTCCCTACGAGCAGTACTTC.

This clone was observed a handful of times. The chain recombines TRBV5-6 with TRBJ1-5; perhaps TRBD1 as D (5 bases). V was shortened by 0 bases and J by 3 bases, with 16 bases between the two germline ends. This CDR3 spans 17 amino acids. From germline, CDR1 is SGHDT and CDR2 YYEEEE. CDR3 residues: CASSLARVRGYNQPQHF. The CDR3 DNA follows: TGTGCCAGCAGCTTGGCTAGGGTTAGGGGCTACAATCAGCCCCAGCATTTT.

This rearrangement joins TRBV28 to TRBJ2-6, with a possible D match to TRBD2 (5 bases). Per germline, CDR1 MDHEN and CDR2 SYDVKM. The CDR3 covers 15 residues. With 0 bases removed from V and 2 bases from J, the gap between germline ends came to 5 bases. CDR3 sequence: CASSLWEAGANVLTF. In DNA form, the CDR3 reads TGTGCCAGCAGTTTATGGGAGGCTGGGGCCAACGTCCTGACTTTC.

The rearrangement joins TRBV9 to TRBJ2-3; D tentatively fits TRBD1 or TRBD2 (6 bases each). The CDR3 loop spans 16 amino acids. Per the germline V gene, CDR1 is SGDLS and CDR2 is YYNGEE. The V end was cut by 3 bases, the J end by 2 bases, with 16 bases between. CDR3 protein: CASSARGRDYTDTQYF. For the CDR3, the DNA is TGTGCCAGCAGCGCCCGGGGGCGCGATTACACAGATACGCAGTATTTT.

The chain carries TRBV10-3 and TRBJ2-1; 10 bases are shared with TRBD2. Losses at the gene ends were 6 bases for V and 7 bases for J; bases not matched to a gene: 12. CDR3 length: 16 residues. Germline V CDR1 and CDR2: ENHRY, SYGVKD. The CDR3 protein is CAISFTGTSVRNEQFF. CDR3 DNA sequence: TGTGCCATCAGCTTTACCGGGACTAGCGTGCGAAATGAGCAGTTCTTC.

The chain links TRBV5-4 to TRBJ2-7; 7 positions agree with TRBD2. Germline V gene data show CDR1 as SGHNT and CDR2 as YYREEE (reference sequence). The ends lost 2 bases at V and 5 bases at J; junction bases unmatched: 7. The CDR3 spans 14 residues. In DNA, the CDR3 is TGTGCCAGCAGCTTTGGGGGGGGTTTGGACGAGCAGTACTTC. Translating it yields CASSFGGGLDEQYF.

The J gene is TRBJ1-2, the V gene TRBV5-4; unclear D gene. This CDR3 contains 14 residues. CDR1 SGHNT and CDR2 YYREEE come from the germline V gene (reference sequence). The V end lost 0 bases, the J end lost 8 bases, and 14 bases lay between the germline ends. CDR3: CASSLALGSEGYTF. Here the CDR3 DNA reads TGTGCCAGCAGCTTGGCCCTGGGGTCGGAGGGCTACACCTTC.

This sequence joins TRBV9 and TRBJ2-3; D is ambiguous. V shed 3 bases and J shed 5 bases, with 10 bases lying between them. The CDR3 is made up of 13 amino acids. The germline V gene has CDR1 SGDLS and CDR2 YYNGEE. CDR3 in amino acids: CASSAPSEDTQYF. The CDR3 bases are TGTGCCAGCAGCGCCCCTTCTGAAGATACGCAGTATTTT.

This CDR3 is CASSLVRGGWGNTIYF. The CDR3 nucleotides read TGTGCCAGCAGCTTAGTTCGGGGAGGATGGGGAAACACCATATATTTT. The chain is built from TRBV7-9 and TRBJ1-3, with D unclear. From germline, CDR1 is SEHNR and CDR2 FQNEAQ (reference sequence). The ends were cut back, 1 base at V and 4 bases at J, with 14 bases in the middle. There are 16 residues in the CDR3.

The chain links TRBV5-1 to TRBJ1-1; D is undetermined. Germline CDR1 and CDR2: SGHRS and YFSETQ. The CDR3 runs to 15 residues. V dropped 1 base and J dropped 0 bases, with 10 bases sitting between them. The CDR3 region is CASSLLAAMNTEAFF. In nucleotides, the CDR3 is TGCGCCAGCAGCTTGTTGGCGGCCATGAACACTGAAGCTTTCTTT.

This sequence joins TRBV27 and TRBJ2-3, with a weak D call TRBD2 (5 bases). The CDR3 is 14 amino acids. From germline, CDR1 is MNHEY and CDR2 SMNVEV (reference sequence). V was cut by 6 bases and J by 0 bases, with 10 bases left in between. The CDR3 sequence is CASSRDTSTDTQYF. In DNA form, the CDR3 reads TGTGCCAGCAGCCGGGATACTAGCACAGATACGCAGTATTTT.

The chain links TRBV6-1 to TRBJ2-1; D gene unclear. Germline lookup yields CDR1 MNHNS and CDR2 SASEGT. The V and J ends lost 6 bases and 0 bases respectively, with 6 bases between them. The CDR3 is 13 amino acids. In DNA, the CDR3 is TGTGCCAGCAGACTAAGCTCCTACAATGAGCAGTTCTTC. Translating gives CASRLSSYNEQFF.

The chain is built from TRBV5-1 and TRBJ1-2; TRBD1 agrees at 11 bases. The germline CDR1 and CDR2 sequences are SGHRS and YFSETQ. V lost 0 bases, J lost 0 bases, and 4 bases stayed unmatched. The CDR3 spans 17 residues. The CDR3 region has the DNA TGCGCCAGCAGCTTGGGTGGACAGGGGGCGCCTAACTATGGCTACACCTTC. Protein sequence: CASSLGGQGAPNYGYTF.

V is TRBV9 and J is TRBJ2-2, with 10 nucleotides matching TRBD1. The CDR3 loop spans 17 amino acids. Unmatched junction bases numbered 9, after V lost 3 bases and J lost 4 bases. CDR1 SGDLS and CDR2 YYNGEE come from the germline V gene. CDR3 amino acids: CASSARGDRGGTGELFF. The CDR3 DNA reads TGTGCCAGCAGCGCCCGTGGGGACAGGGGTGGCACCGGGGAGCTGTTTTTT.

The chain carries TRBV10-3 and TRBJ2-3; 8 nucleotides line up with TRBD2. Germline V gene sequence: CDR1 ENHRY, CDR2 SYGVKD. V lost 10 bases, J lost 3 bases, and 12 bases stayed unmatched. The CDR3 totals 15 residues. CDR3 nucleotide sequence: TGTGCCAGTACCCAGCCCGGGAGGGCGACAGATACGCAGTATTTT. Translation: CASTQPGRATDTQYF.

The chain joins TRBV12-5 to TRBJ2-2; D unclear. Germline CDR1 LGHNT, CDR2 FRNRAP. This CDR3 spans 13 amino acids. Trimming took 2 bases from V and 5 from J, leaving 6 bases between them. In DNA, the CDR3 is TGTGCTAGTGGTTTGACAGAGACCGGGGAGCTGTTTTTT. It is translated as CASGLTETGELFF.